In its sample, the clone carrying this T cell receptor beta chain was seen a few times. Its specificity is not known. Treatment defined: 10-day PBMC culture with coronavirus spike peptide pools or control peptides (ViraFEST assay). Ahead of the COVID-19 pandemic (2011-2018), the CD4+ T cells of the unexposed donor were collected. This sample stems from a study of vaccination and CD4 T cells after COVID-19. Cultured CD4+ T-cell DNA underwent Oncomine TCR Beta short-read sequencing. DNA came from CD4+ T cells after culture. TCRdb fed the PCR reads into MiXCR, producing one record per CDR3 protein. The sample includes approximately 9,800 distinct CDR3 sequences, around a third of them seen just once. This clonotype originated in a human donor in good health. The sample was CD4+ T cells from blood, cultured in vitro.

The CDR3 sequence: CASSLERNLGNSPLHF. The CDR3 DNA follows: TGTGCCAGCAGCTTAGAACGAAATCTGGGGAATTCACCCCTCCACTTT. This sequence joins TRBV7-2 and TRBJ1-6; D remains ambiguous. Looked up from germline, CDR1 is SGHTA and CDR2 is FQGNSA. The CDR3 loop spans 16 amino acids. Trimming shortened V by 1 base and J by 7 bases, and 14 bases separated the two germline ends. Looking up the rest from reference TRBV7-2 and TRBJ1-6 gives the full variable domain: GAGVSQSPSNKVTEKGKDVELRCDPISGHTALYWYRQSLGQGLEFLIYFQGNSAPDKSGLPSDRFSAERTGGSVSTLTIQRTQQEDSAVYLCASSLERNLGNSPLHFGNGTRLTVT.